Listed below are T cell receptor beta chains from one sample, sequenced in a study of cytomegalovirus exposure and HLA in healthy donors. Sequencing was performed with immunoSEQ multiplex PCR; in TCRdb, only in-frame clones are kept and a portion is missing. The sample consists of around 130,000 clones, about 80% of them appearing once. Sequencing used PBMCs. The receptors originated from a boy under 10 years old in good health and CMV-seronegative. The CDR3 runs from the conserved cysteine through the conserved F or W. A D gene is named only where the DNA matches it firmly. Expanded clones get a size class; other rows say once, few or many, or leave the size out.

clone size | J gene | V gene | D gene | CDR3 DNA | CDR3 protein
. | TRBJ1-6 | TRBV4-2 | . | TGTGCCAGCAGCCAAGTCGACAGGCGATATAATTCACCCCTCCACTTT | CASSQVDRRYNSPLHF
once | TRBJ1-1 | TRBV11-2 | TRBD1 | TGTGCCAGCAGCTTAGCGAGGGGGCGCTTTAACACTGAAGCTTTCTTT | CASSLARGRFNTEAFF
. | TRBJ2-5 | TRBV4-2 | TRBD2 | TGTGCCAGCAGCCAAGATAAAGGGTGGCTAGCGGGAGGAGAGACCCAGTACTTC | CASSQDKGWLAGGETQYF
. | TRBJ1-1 | TRBV30 | . | TGTGCCTGGAGTGTTGGAGGCAACAAAGCTTTCTTT | CAWSVGGNKAFF
. | TRBJ2-1 | TRBV4-3 | TRBD2 | TGCGCCAGCAGCCAAGATCGCGCGGGGGTTTACAATGAGCAGTTCTTC | CASSQDRAGVYNEQFF
. | TRBJ1-4 | TRBV4-1 | . | TGCGCCAGCAGCCAACCTCGGGGGGCCTCTAATGAAAAACTGTTTTTT | CASSQPRGASNEKLFF
few | TRBJ1-2 | TRBV29-1 | . | TGCAGCGTTGAACAGATTAACTATGGCTACACCTTC | CSVEQINYGYTF
. | TRBJ2-6 | TRBV7-2 | TRBD2 | TGTGCCAGCAGCCCACTAGCGGGAGGGGAATCTGGGGCCAACGTCCTGACTTTC | CASSPLAGGESGANVLTF
. | TRBJ1-1 | TRBV4-1 | TRBD1 | TGCGCCAGCAGCCGGACAGGGGGCACTGAAGCTTTCTTT | CASSRTGGTEAFF
. | TRBJ1-2 | TRBV19 | TRBD1 | TGTGCCACTGCCCCGGGACAGGGCATCTACGGCTACACCTTC | CATAPGQGIYGYTF
. | TRBJ2-6 | TRBV4-3 | . | TGCGCCAGCAGCCAAGATACGAGTAGCTCTAGGGCCAACGTCCTGACTTTC | CASSQDTSSSRANVLTF
. | TRBJ2-5 | TRBV10-3 | TRBD1 | TGTGCCGTCCGACAGGGGAGTCAAGAGACCCAGTACTTC | CAVRQGSQETQYF
. | TRBJ2-3 | TRBV7-9 | TRBD1 | TGTGCCAGCAGCTTTCTGACAGGGGGGAACACAGATACGCAGTATTTT | CASSFLTGGNTDTQYF
. | TRBJ2-7 | TRBV6-6 | . | TGTGCCAGCAGTTCTAGAGACGTGGAGCAGTACTTC | CASSSRDVEQYF
. | TRBJ1-2 | TRBV7-9 | TRBD1 | TGTTCCAGCAGCCCGCTCTTAGGAGGGGGCACCTATGGCTACACCTTC | CSSSPLLGGGTYGYTF
few | TRBJ1-4 | TRBV15 | . | TGTGCCACCAGCAGAGGCCCCCCGGGAGTAGATGAAAAACTGTTTTTT | CATSRGPPGVDEKLFF
. | TRBJ2-1 | TRBV18 | TRBD1 | TGTGCCAGCTCACCGCTGGACAGGGTCAATGAGCAGTTCTTC | CASSPLDRVNEQFF
. | TRBJ1-5 | TRBV30 | TRBD1 | TGTGCCTGGAGTGTATGGGGACAGGGGGGGATTAATAGCAATCAGCCCCAGCATTTT | CAWSVWGQGGINSNQPQHF
. | TRBJ1-2 | TRBV18 | . | TGTGCCAGCTCACCACCGGAGGGGCCTAACTATGGCTACACCTTC | CASSPPEGPNYGYTF
. | TRBJ1-1 | TRBV6-5 | . | TGTGCCAGCAGTTATACCCCCGGGAACACTGAAGCTTTCTTT | CASSYTPGNTEAFF
. | TRBJ2-5 | TRBV7-2 | . | TGTGCCAGCAGCTTAGGTAGACAAGAGACCCAGTACTTC | CASSLGRQETQYF
. | TRBJ2-3 | TRBV4-3 | . | TGCGCCAGCAGCCAATCGGTAGGGGGCACAGATACGCAGTATTTT | CASSQSVGGTDTQYF
. | TRBJ1-5 | TRBV5-1 | TRBD1 | TGCGCCAGCAGCCCGACAGGGGATCAGCCCCAGCATTTT | CASSPTGDQPQHF
. | TRBJ2-1 | TRBV10-3 | TRBD2 | TGTGCCATCAGTGACCCGAGCGGGAGGGCCTCCAATGAGCAGTTCTTC | CAISDPSGRASNEQFF
. | TRBJ2-1 | TRBV6-5 | . | TGTGCCAGCAGTTACTCACCCTCCAGTTACAATGAGCAGTTCTTC | CASSYSPSSYNEQFF
. | TRBJ1-2 | TRBV5-4 | TRBD1 | TGTGCCAGCAGCGTAGGACAGGCTAACTATGGCTACACCTTC | CASSVGQANYGYTF
. | TRBJ2-3 | TRBV2 | TRBD2 | TGTGCCAGCAGTGAAGCCCGGGGGGGAGGCACAGATACGCAGTATTTT | CASSEARGGGTDTQYF
. | TRBJ1-3 | TRBV9 | . | TGTGCCAGCAGCGTAGCTTGGTCAGGGTCTGGAAACACCATATATTTT | CASSVAWSGSGNTIYF
. | TRBJ2-7 | TRBV4-3 | . | TGCGCCAGCAGCCAAGACCCCGTCTCTACTACCGAGCAGTACTTC | CASSQDPVSTTEQYF
few | TRBJ1-1 | TRBV6-1 | . | TGTGCCAGCAGTGAACGGGAAAACACTGAAGCTTTCTTT | CASSERENTEAFF